This T cell receptor beta chain was obtained from a study of regulatory T cells in long-lasting Graves disease. Study background: The term persistent Graves' disease signified upward of 5 years on antithyroid drugs with positive TSH receptor antibodies. Study-wide results and caveats: TCR diversity in persistent Graves' patients was below that of newly diagnosed ones.

With iRepertoire HTBI primers and Arm-PCR of CDR3 regions, TCR beta libraries were built. One entry per CDR3 protein results from TCRdb running MiXCR on the multiplex PCR reads. The repertoire holds about 450,000 distinct CDR3 sequences, with around a quarter as singletons. The sample's time point: persistent/refractory GD, antithyroid drugs over 5 years with positive TRAb. Making the TCR library involved RNA that had been extracted from PBMCs. Each patient gave roughly 10 milliliters of EDTA-anticoagulated peripheral blood. Regarding this clonotype: Its matching antigen is unknown.

The TCR was taken from a female donor with Graves disease. The material sequenced was peripheral blood mononuclear cells (PBMCs), taken when the disease was refractory, from a patient treated with antithyroid drugs.

The CDR3 is CASSSGQLGTQYF. As DNA, the CDR3 is TGTGCCAGCAGTTCGGGACAGTTGGGTACGCAGTATTTT. V and J are TRBV6-9 and TRBJ2-3; 7 nucleotides line up with TRBD1. CDR3 length: 13 residues. V shed 4 bases, J shed 8 bases, and the junction held 6 bases outside the gene matches. Per the germline V gene, CDR1 is MNHGY and CDR2 is SVAAGI.